One and the same sample provided the 23 T cell receptor beta chains below, sequenced in a study of shared clonotypes between healthy human individuals. Some clones are missing from TCRdb's copy, which holds only in-frame ones; the method was immunoSEQ multiplex PCR. The data contain roughly 2.2 million clones, 85% to 95% of them singletons. Sequenced input: naive CD4+ T cells from PBMCs. Subset given: CD45RA+ positively selected. These receptors all come from a man aged 18-30 years in good health. Some clones in this sample may be carry-over from other donors' samples.

A few counts support this clone. V and J are TRBV19 and TRBJ1-1; D is ambiguous. CDR1 is LNHDA and CDR2 is SQIVND in the germline V gene (reference sequence). V was shortened by 6 bases and J by 4 bases, with 12 bases between the two germline ends. The CDR3 runs to 13 residues. CDR3 nucleotides: TGTGCCAGTAGGCCTCAAGTCCCCACTGAAGCTTTCTTT. It codes for CASRPQVPTEAFF.

The V gene is TRBV28, the J gene TRBJ1-5, with unresolved D. The CDR3 has 15 amino acids. CDR1 and CDR2 (germline): MDHEN, SYDVKM. Trimming shortened V by 6 bases and J by 2 bases, and 14 bases separated the two germline ends. The CDR3 region has the DNA TGTGCCAGCAGGCGCACTGGGTCGGGCAATCAGCCCCAGCATTTT. This codes for CASRRTGSGNQPQHF.

V is TRBV7-2 and J is TRBJ1-1; no definite D call. The CDR3 is made up of 15 amino acids. Germline-derived CDR1 and CDR2 are SGHTA and FQGNSA. V was clipped by 1 base and J by 2 bases, with 11 bases between them. CDR3 protein: CASSLVMMRNTEAFF. The CDR3 nucleotides are TGTGCCAGCAGCTTAGTCATGATGAGAAACACTGAAGCTTTCTTT.

This clone has a single count. Within the sample, other DNA sequences also encode this same CDR3. The V and J genes are TRBV9 and TRBJ2-5; the D call may be TRBD1 or TRBD2 (5 bases each). CDR1 is SGDLS, CDR2 YYNGEE, per germline. With 3 bases removed from V and 5 bases from J, the gap between germline ends came to 14 bases. The CDR3 contains 14 residues. The CDR3 bases are TGTGCCAGCAGCGCTGGGACCGGTCAGGAGACCCAGTACTTC. It codes for CASSAGTGQETQYF.

This chain connects TRBV11-2 to TRBJ2-2; no clear D. V was shortened by 5 bases and J by 6 bases, with 10 bases between the two germline ends. CDR3 length: 13 amino acids. Germline V lookup: CDR1 SGHAT, CDR2 FQNNGV. The CDR3 DNA follows: TGTGCCAGCAGCCTTAGTGCCTCCGGGGAGCTGTTTTTT. Encoded protein: CASSLSASGELFF.

The rearrangement links TRBV29-1 to TRBJ1-2; D gene uncertain. The CDR3 has 13 amino acids. V lost 4 bases and J 2 bases, leaving 11 bases between the germline ends. Germline loops: CDR1 SQVTM, CDR2 ANQGSEA. For the CDR3, the DNA is TGCAGCGTTGTGCGGGGTATGAACTATGGCTACACCTTC. Its protein is CSVVRGMNYGYTF.

The chain combines TRBV19 with TRBJ2-3, with D possibly matching TRBD1 (5 bases). The CDR3 is made up of 15 amino acids. Between the trimmed V and J ends, which lost 6 bases and 1 base, there was a span of 14 bases. CDR1 and CDR2 from the germline V gene are LNHDA and SQIVND (reference sequence). CDR3 loop: CASSIGAGRTDTQYF. The CDR3 DNA is TGTGCCAGTAGCATTGGGGCTGGCCGCACAGATACGCAGTATTTT.

This clone was recorded only once. Additional DNA sequences in this sample encode the identical CDR3. The chain uses TRBV18 and TRBJ1-1; D remains ambiguous. The CDR3 covers 13 residues. V was clipped by 1 base and J by 1 base, with 4 bases between them. Germline V gives CDR1 KGHSH, CDR2 LQKENI. This chain's CDR3 is CASSPQKNTEAFF. CDR3 nucleotide sequence: TGTGCCAGCTCACCACAAAAGAACACTGAAGCTTTCTTT.

This chain connects TRBV27 to TRBJ1-2, with 8 bases matching TRBD1. V was clipped by 6 bases and J by 6 bases; unmatched bases: 6. This CDR3 region has 13 residues. Per the germline V gene, CDR1 is MNHEY and CDR2 is SMNVEV (reference sequence). DNA for the CDR3: TGTGCCAGCAGCCCAGTCAGGGGGCATGGCTACACCTTC. Amino acid sequence: CASSPVRGHGYTF.

This chain joins TRBV29-1 and TRBJ2-5; 8 bases match TRBD1. The CDR3 has 13 residues. Trimming cost V 3 bases and J 4 bases; bases outside gene matches: 4. Germline CDR1 and CDR2: SQVTM and ANQGSEA. The CDR3 DNA is TGCAGCGTTGAGGCCAGGGGGCGAGAGACCCAGTACTTC. Translated: CSVEARGRETQYF.

The chain has TRBV5-1 and TRBJ2-3; perhaps TRBD2 as D (6 bases). The CDR3 covers 15 residues. The germline CDR1 and CDR2 sequences are SGHRS and YFSETQ. V gave up 0 bases and J gave up 1 base, with 9 bases separating them. The CDR3 sequence is CASSLVPSGTDTQYF. Written as DNA, the CDR3 is TGCGCCAGCAGCTTGGTTCCTAGCGGCACAGATACGCAGTATTTT. The variable domain in full, completed from reference TRBV5-1 and TRBJ2-3, reads KAGVTQTPRYLIKTRGQQVTLSCSPISGHRSVSWYQQTPGQGLQFLFEYFSETQRNKGNFPGRFSGRQFSNSRSEMNVSTLELGDSALYLCASSLVPSGTDTQYFGPGTRLTVL.

This rearrangement joins TRBV6-4 to TRBJ2-3; tentative D call: TRBD1 (6 bases). In germline, CDR1 is MRHNA, CDR2 SNTAGT. The CDR3 runs to 14 residues. V shed 6 bases and J shed 4 bases, with 14 bases lying between them. The CDR3 nucleotides are TGTGCCAGCAGGCAGGGGTGGGGCTCAGATACGCAGTATTTT. It codes for CASRQGWGSDTQYF.

V is TRBV2 and J is TRBJ2-5; a possible D gene is TRBD2 (6 bases). The V end was cut by 4 bases, the J end by 4 bases, with 22 bases between. CDR1 SNHLY and CDR2 FYNNEI come from the germline V gene. The CDR3 has 17 amino acids. The CDR3, as DNA: TGTGCCAGCAGTGGGGGCGGGGCGTTATCCCCCGGAGAGACCCAGTACTTC. The encoded protein is CASSGGGALSPGETQYF.

This chain connects TRBV6-6 to TRBJ1-1, with no clear D. This CDR3 contains 13 residues. Trimming pared 6 bases from V and 1 base from J, leaving 9 bases between. Germline values: CDR1 MNHNY, CDR2 SVGAGI (reference sequence). The CDR3: CASRQHRNTEAFF. As DNA, the CDR3 is TGTGCCAGCAGGCAACATAGGAACACTGAAGCTTTCTTT.

The V gene is TRBV29-1, the J gene TRBJ2-5; D ambiguous. The end of the DNA is better explained by TRBJ2-7, so the J call may be wrong. CDR1 is SQVTM, CDR2 ANQGSEA, per germline. This CDR3 is built from 17 residues. The CDR3 nucleotides read TGCAGCGTTGAAGCCTCCGGCCACGAAAGTGGGGCCTACGAGCAGTACTTC. Translation: CSVEASGHESGAYEQYF.

The chain links TRBV7-8 to TRBJ2-3; unclear D gene. The V gene lost 1 base and the J gene lost 5 bases, with 7 bases spanning the gap. CDR1 and CDR2 (germline): SGHVS, FQNEAQ. This CDR3 has 13 amino acids. CDR3 residues: CASSLVDLDTQYF. DNA for the CDR3: TGTGCCAGCAGCTTAGTAGACCTAGATACGCAGTATTTT.

This chain links TRBV28 with TRBJ2-7; 7 bases are a match to TRBD1. CDR1 and CDR2 from the germline V gene are MDHEN and SYDVKM. V gave up 8 bases and J gave up 3 bases; unmatched junction bases: 13. The CDR3 has 15 amino acids. CDR3 sequence: CASREVGQEVYEQYF. In DNA form, the CDR3 reads TGTGCCAGCCGAGAGGTCGGACAGGAGGTCTACGAGCAGTACTTC.

CDR3: CASSPRGVAKNIQYF. In nucleotides, the CDR3 is TGTGCCAGCAGTCCCCGTGGGGTGGCCAAAAACATTCAGTACTTC. The chain links TRBV28 to TRBJ2-4; D is ambiguous. The V end lost 5 bases, the J end lost 1 base, and 12 bases lay between the germline ends. This CDR3 spans 15 amino acids. Germline lookup yields CDR1 MDHEN and CDR2 SYDVKM. Full variable domain (rest looked up from reference TRBV28 and TRBJ2-4): DVKVTQSSRYLVKRTGEKVFLECVQDMDHENMFWYRQDPGLGLRLIYFSYDVKMKEKGDIPEGYSVSREKKERFSLILESASTNQTSMYLCASSPRGVAKNIQYFGAGTRLSVL.

This sequence joins TRBV14 and TRBJ2-3; D is ambiguous. V gave up 1 base and J gave up 5 bases, with 7 bases separating them. Germline loops: CDR1 SGHDN, CDR2 FVKESK. This CDR3 contains 13 residues. The CDR3 DNA reads TGTGCCAGCAGCCAAGGTCTTAGAGATACGCAGTATTTT. This encodes CASSQGLRDTQYF.

The rearrangement uses TRBV7-6 and TRBJ2-5; 9 bases are shared with TRBD2. The end of the DNA fits TRBJ2-7 better, so the J call may be wrong. Germline lookup yields CDR1 SGHVS and CDR2 FNYEAQ. The CDR3 sequence is 18 residues long. The CDR3 region has the DNA TGTGCCAGCAGCTTAGTTTCCCGGGGTAGCGGGAGTATCCACGAGCAGTACTTC. Its translation is CASSLVSRGSGSIHEQYF.

There are a few counts of this clone. CDR3 protein: CASSLAHNEQFF. In DNA, the CDR3 is TGTGCCAGCAGTTTAGCACACAATGAGCAGTTCTTC. This chain uses TRBV28 with TRBJ2-1; D unclear. V was pared by 2 bases and J by 5 bases, with 4 bases between. The CDR3 is made up of 12 amino acids. Germline values: CDR1 MDHEN, CDR2 SYDVKM.

J is TRBJ2-3 and V is TRBV4-2; a possible D gene is TRBD2 (6 bases). This CDR3 is 17 amino acids long. Germline assignment: CDR1 LGHNA and CDR2 YNFKEQ. The V end was cut by 1 base, the J end by 6 bases, with 20 bases between. This CDR3 is CASSQVVLDGGRDTQYF. In nucleotides, the CDR3 is TGTGCCAGCAGCCAAGTAGTTCTCGACGGAGGGAGGGATACGCAGTATTTT.

The chain employs TRBV14 and TRBJ2-7; D is undetermined. Germline V gene lookup returns CDR1 SGHDN and CDR2 FVKESK. Trimming shortened V by 4 bases and J by 0 bases, and 10 bases separated the two germline ends. There are 14 residues in the CDR3. DNA of the CDR3: TGTGCCAGCAGCCGCCCAGGTAGCTCCTACGAGCAGTACTTC. The encoded protein is CASSRPGSSYEQYF.